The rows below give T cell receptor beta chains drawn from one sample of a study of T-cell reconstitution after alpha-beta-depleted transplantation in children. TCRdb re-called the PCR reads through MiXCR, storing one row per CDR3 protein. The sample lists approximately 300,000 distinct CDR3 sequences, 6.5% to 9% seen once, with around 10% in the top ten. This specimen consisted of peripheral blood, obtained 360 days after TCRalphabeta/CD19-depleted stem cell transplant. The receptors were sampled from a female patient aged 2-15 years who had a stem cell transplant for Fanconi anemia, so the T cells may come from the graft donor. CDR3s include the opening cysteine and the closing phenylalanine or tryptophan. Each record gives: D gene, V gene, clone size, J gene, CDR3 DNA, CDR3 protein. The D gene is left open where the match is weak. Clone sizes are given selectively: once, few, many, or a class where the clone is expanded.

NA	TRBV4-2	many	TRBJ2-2	TGTGCCAGCAGCCAAGCCCCAGCGGCGAACACCGGGGAGCTGTTTTTT	CASSQAPAANTGELFF
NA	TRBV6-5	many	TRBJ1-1	TGTGCCAGCAGTTACTCTCTCCTGGCGAACACTGAAGCTTTCTTT	CASSYSLLANTEAFF
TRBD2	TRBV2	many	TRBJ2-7	TGTGCCAGCAGTGAGTTAGCGGGTCTCGAGCAGTACTTC	CASSELAGLEQYF
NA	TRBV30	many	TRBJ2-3	TGTGCCTGGAGTGTCTGGGGGCTCGGCACAGATACGCAGTATTTT	CAWSVWGLGTDTQYF
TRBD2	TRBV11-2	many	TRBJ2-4	TGTGCCAGCAGCTTAGAAGGGACCCCTAGCGGGGGGGCCAAAAACATTCAGTACTTC	CASSLEGTPSGGAKNIQYF
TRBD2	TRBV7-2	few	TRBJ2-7	TGTGCCAGCAGCCGGCGGGGGGGATCCTACGAGCAGTACTTC	CASSRRGGSYEQYF
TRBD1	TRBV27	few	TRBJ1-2	TGTGCCAGCAGTTTATCACCAGGGGGCAATGGCTACACCTTC	CASSLSPGGNGYTF
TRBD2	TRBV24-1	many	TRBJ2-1	TGTGCCACCAGTGATCCTAGACCTAGCGGGGGGGTAAATGAGCAGTTCTTC	CATSDPRPSGGVNEQFF
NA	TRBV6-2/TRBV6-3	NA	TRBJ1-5	TGTGCCAGCAGTTTCCCAGGGGACCAGCCCCAGCATTTT	CASSFPGDQPQHF
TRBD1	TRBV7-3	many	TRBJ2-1	TGTGCCAGCAGCCGAAGACAGGGCGCCTACAATGAGCAGTTCTTC	CASSRRQGAYNEQFF
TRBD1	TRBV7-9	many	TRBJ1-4	TGTGCTTTACACGACAGGGTGGATGAAAAACTGTTTTTT	CALHDRVDEKLFF
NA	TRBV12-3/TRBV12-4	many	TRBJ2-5	TGTGCCAGCAGCCCCGCCCGTTTCGGGGAGACCCAGTACTTC	CASSPARFGETQYF